Listed below are T cell receptor beta chains from one sample, sequenced in a study of T cells in localized non-small cell lung cancer. Here immunoSEQ multiplex PCR was the method, and the copy in TCRdb shows in-frame clones only, minus some. Of roughly 18,000 clones detected, about four fifths appear once; the ten largest clones hold roughly 23%. This specimen consisted of peripheral blood, obtained before any cancer treatment. These receptor sequences come from a female donor older than 55 with stage I lung adenocarcinoma. Both conserved end residues are part of each CDR3. A D gene is named only where the DNA matches it firmly. Clone size is stated in some rows and not others, as once, few, many or a class when expanded.

J	D	V	size	CDR3	DNA
TRBJ2-3	TRBD2	TRBV5-4	-	CASSLNLAGDPDTQYF	TGTGCCAGCAGCCTTAACTTAGCGGGAGACCCAGATACGCAGTATTTT
TRBJ2-3	TRBD2	TRBV7-3	-	CASSPGGDTQYF	TGTGCCAGCAGCCCGGGGGGAGATACGCAGTATTTT
TRBJ1-1	-	TRBV2	-	CASSVDRFLNTEAFF	TGTGCCAGCAGTGTCGACAGATTTTTGAACACTGAAGCTTTCTTT
TRBJ1-1	-	TRBV19	-	CASSIGRPMNTEAFF	TGTGCCAGTAGTATAGGTCGGCCGATGAACACTGAAGCTTTCTTT
TRBJ2-3	-	TRBV7-9	once	CASSLAGGTLSTDTQYF	TGTGCCAGCAGCTTAGCGGGAGGCACTTTGAGCACAGATACGCAGTATTTT
TRBJ2-5	-	TRBV6-5	-	CASSPLFIGQETQYF	TGTGCCAGCAGCCCACTTTTTATTGGGCAAGAGACCCAGTACTTC
TRBJ2-4	TRBD1	TRBV6-4	once	CASSAGTENIQYF	TGTGCCAGCAGCGCCGGGACAGAAAACATTCAGTACTTC
TRBJ1-1	-	TRBV30	once	CAWMEGGRGFTEAFF	TGTGCCTGGATGGAGGGGGGGCGGGGGTTCACTGAAGCTTTCTTT
TRBJ1-4	-	TRBV4-1	-	CASSQTAGATNEKLFF	TGCGCCAGCAGCCAAACCGCGGGGGCTACTAATGAAAAACTGTTTTTT
TRBJ1-5	-	TRBV5-4	-	CASSSDLNQPQHF	TGTGCCAGCAGTTCGGATCTTAATCAGCCCCAGCATTTT
TRBJ1-2	-	TRBV7-2	-	CASSPATNYGYTF	TGTGCCAGCAGCCCGGCGACTAACTATGGCTACACCTTC
TRBJ2-5	-	TRBV5-1	-	CASSLAAAWIGETQYF	TGCGCCAGCAGCTTGGCCGCGGCCTGGATCGGAGAGACCCAGTACTTC
TRBJ2-5	-	TRBV27	few	CASSLTGRDAETQYF	TGTGCCAGCAGCCTTACCGGGAGAGACGCGGAGACCCAGTACTTC
TRBJ2-1	TRBD2	TRBV11-2	-	CASSLSLADYNEQFF	TGTGCCAGCAGCTTAAGTCTAGCGGACTACAATGAGCAGTTCTTC
TRBJ1-2	TRBD1	TRBV5-6	-	CASSPGQGRGYTF	TGTGCCAGCAGCCCAGGACAGGGGCGAGGCTACACCTTC
TRBJ2-6	-	TRBV6-1	-	CASSGRYSGANVLTF	TGTGCCAGCAGCGGACGGTACTCTGGGGCCAACGTCCTGACTTTC
TRBJ1-2	TRBD1	TRBV18	-	CASSQTGTGLIGYTF	TGTGCCAGCTCACAAACCGGGACAGGGTTGATAGGCTACACCTTC
TRBJ2-7	-	TRBV5-6	-	CASSNPARQGSYEQYF	TGTGCCAGCAGCAACCCTGCCCGGCAGGGGTCCTACGAGCAGTACTTC
TRBJ2-1	-	TRBV7-6	-	CASSLPGLNEQFF	TGTGCCAGCAGCTTACCCGGGTTAAATGAGCAGTTCTTC
TRBJ2-1	-	TRBV11-3	-	CASSRQNEQFF	TGTGCCAGCAGCCGACAGAATGAGCAGTTCTTC
TRBJ1-1	TRBD1	TRBV11-1	-	CASSDQQGAREAFF	TGTGCCAGCAGCGATCAACAGGGGGCGCGTGAAGCTTTCTTT
TRBJ2-7	-	TRBV6-6	-	CASSPRQPPYEQYF	TGTGCCAGCAGTCCCCGACAGCCCCCCTACGAGCAGTACTTC
TRBJ1-6	TRBD1	TRBV10-2	-	CASSSDRVENSPLHF	TGCGCCAGCAGTTCGGACAGGGTGGAGAATTCACCCCTCCACTTT
TRBJ2-7	-	TRBV27	-	CASSSPRLHSYEQYF	TGTGCCAGCAGTTCGCCTCGACTTCATTCCTACGAGCAGTACTTC
TRBJ2-5	-	TRBV10-3	few	CAISESRGVPPQYF	TGTGCCATCAGTGAGTCGAGGGGGGTCCCACCCCAGTACTTC
TRBJ1-5	-	TRBV5-4	once	CASSFGQGLNQPQHF	TGTGCCAGCAGCTTTGGGCAGGGGTTGAATCAGCCCCAGCATTTT
TRBJ1-2	-	TRBV6-1	few	CASRGLYGYTF	TGTGCCAGCAGAGGACTCTATGGCTACACCTTC
TRBJ2-7	-	TRBV6-5	-	CASRQNYEQYF	TGTGCCAGCAGGCAGAATTACGAGCAGTACTTC
TRBJ2-1	-	TRBV6-1	-	CASSEGGVGNEQFF	TGTGCCAGCAGTGAGGGGGGTGTAGGCAATGAGCAGTTCTTC